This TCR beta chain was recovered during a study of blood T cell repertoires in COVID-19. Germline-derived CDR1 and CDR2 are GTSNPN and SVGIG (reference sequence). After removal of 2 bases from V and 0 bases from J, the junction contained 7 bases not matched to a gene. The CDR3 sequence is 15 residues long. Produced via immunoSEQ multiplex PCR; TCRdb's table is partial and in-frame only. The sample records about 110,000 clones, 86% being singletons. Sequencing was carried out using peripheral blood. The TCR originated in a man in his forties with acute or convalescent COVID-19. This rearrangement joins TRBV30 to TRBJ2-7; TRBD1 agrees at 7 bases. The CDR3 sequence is CAWSPWTGSSYEQYF. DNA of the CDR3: TGTGCCTGGAGTCCCTGGACAGGAAGCTCCTACGAGCAGTACTTC.